Shown below are 8 T cell receptor beta chains from a single sample sequenced in a study of CD8 T cells in ankylosing spondylitis (dated by TCRdb to the late 2010s). Broad study findings and their caveats: Blood from ankylosing spondylitis patients appeared to be characterized by a TCR beta motif composed of about eight highly homologous amino acid variants.

The library was made by 5' RACE. TCRdb records Illumina HiSeq 2500 as the sequencer. TCRdb redid the processing of the public reads, applying fastp at Q25 and MiXCR, and retained in-frame beta chains. Every CDR3 protein is listed once, alongside the most common genes and DNA of its rows. The sample profile shows about 220,000 distinct CDR3 sequences; about 6.7% of them were found once. The ten largest account for 12% to 15% of the sample. These receptors lack a known antigen. Source material: blood, either unsorted or a sorted T cell fraction (not recorded which). All receptors derive from a male donor with ankylosing spondylitis.

This clonotype was detected many times. The chain has TRBV4-2 and TRBJ1-6, with 8 bases that match TRBD1. V lost 3 bases, J lost 6 bases, and 10 bases stayed unmatched. The CDR3 is 17 amino acids. Germline CDR1 reads LGHNA; CDR2 reads YNFKEQ. Here the CDR3 reads CASSQAVRGRGNSPLHF. The DNA for the CDR3 is TGTGCCAGCAGCCAGGCTGTCAGGGGGCGAGGTAATTCACCCCTCCACTTT.

There are a few counts of this clonotype. The chain recombines TRBV7-9 with TRBJ2-3, with D possibly TRBD1 on 6 matching bases. CDR3 length: 17 amino acids. With 1 base removed from V and 2 bases from J, the gap between germline ends came to 16 bases. Germline V CDR1 and CDR2: SEHNR, FQNEAQ (reference sequence). The CDR3 DNA is TGTGCCAGCAGCTTAGGCCTCCGGACAGTCCACACAGATACGCAGTATTTT. Translated, it gives CASSLGLRTVHTDTQYF.

This clonotype was recorded only once. The chain is built from TRBV4-1 and TRBJ2-6; tentatively, D is TRBD1 (5 bases). There are 16 residues in the CDR3. The germline gives CDR1 MGHRA, CDR2 YSYEKL. Trimming removed 0 bases at V and 1 base at J, with 7 bases between. CDR3: CASSQDRASGANVLTF. The CDR3 DNA is TGCGCCAGCAGCCAAGACAGGGCGTCTGGGGCCAACGTCCTGACTTTC.

The chain uses TRBV7-8 and TRBJ2-2, with D unresolved. Germline V gene data show CDR1 as SGHVS and CDR2 as FQNEAQ. This CDR3 comprises 17 residues. V was shortened by 5 bases and J by 0 bases, with 16 bases between the two germline ends. In nucleotides, the CDR3 is TGTGCCAGCAGCGATATGGGCGAGATCTCGAACACCGGGGAGCTGTTTTTT. Translated: CASSDMGEISNTGELFF.

This clonotype was counted only a few times. The chain is built from TRBV4-2 and TRBJ2-7; TRBD1 or TRBD2 may be the D gene (5 bases each). The CDR3 loop spans 15 amino acids. Germline V gene sequence: CDR1 LGHNA, CDR2 YNFKEQ. Trimming stripped 0 bases from V and 0 bases from J, with 9 bases between. CDR3 nucleotide sequence: TGTGCCAGCAGCCAAGAGGGGGTTCCCTCCTACGAGCAGTACTTC. Protein sequence: CASSQEGVPSYEQYF.

This clonotype came up many times. This chain joins TRBV6-4 and TRBJ2-2, with TRBD1 as a possible D gene (7 bases). This CDR3 comprises 16 residues. Per the germline V gene, CDR1 is MRHNA and CDR2 is SNTAGT. Between the trimmed V and J ends, which lost 6 bases and 4 bases, there was a span of 18 bases. This CDR3 is CASRPDRVGGTGELFF. CDR3 coding DNA: TGTGCCAGCAGACCCGACAGGGTCGGGGGCACCGGGGAGCTGTTTTTT.

This clonotype was detected many times. The gene calls are TRBV11-2 and TRBJ2-1, with D perhaps matching TRBD2 (6 bases). The CDR3 loop spans 19 amino acids. The germline V gene has CDR1 SGHAT and CDR2 FQNNGV. The V end was cut by 0 bases, the J end by 0 bases, with 18 bases between. This CDR3 reads CASSLDHRQRVSSYNEQFF. The CDR3 region has the DNA TGTGCCAGCAGCTTAGATCACCGCCAGCGGGTAAGCTCCTACAATGAGCAGTTCTTC.

The table lists this clonotype with many counts. The chain links TRBV24-1 to TRBJ2-3; the match to TRBD1 covers 7 bases. The CDR3 runs to 14 residues. J gave up 2 bases and V 6 bases, and 4 bases lay outside the gene matches. Germline V gives CDR1 KGHDR, CDR2 SFDVKD. The CDR3 DNA is TGTGCCACCAGTAGGACAGGAGACACAGATACGCAGTATTTT. This codes for CATSRTGDTDTQYF.